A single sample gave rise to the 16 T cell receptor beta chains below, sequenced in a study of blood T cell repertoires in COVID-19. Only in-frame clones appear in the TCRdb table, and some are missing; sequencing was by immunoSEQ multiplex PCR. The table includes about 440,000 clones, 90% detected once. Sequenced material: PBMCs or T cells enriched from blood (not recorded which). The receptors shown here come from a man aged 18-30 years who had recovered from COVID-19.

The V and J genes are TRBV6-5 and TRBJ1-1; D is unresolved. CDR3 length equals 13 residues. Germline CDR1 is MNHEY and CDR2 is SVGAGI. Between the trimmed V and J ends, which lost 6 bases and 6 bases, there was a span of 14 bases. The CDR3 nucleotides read TGTGCCAGCAGAATCGCCGAGGGTTCTGAAGCTTTCTTT. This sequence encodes CASRIAEGSEAFF.

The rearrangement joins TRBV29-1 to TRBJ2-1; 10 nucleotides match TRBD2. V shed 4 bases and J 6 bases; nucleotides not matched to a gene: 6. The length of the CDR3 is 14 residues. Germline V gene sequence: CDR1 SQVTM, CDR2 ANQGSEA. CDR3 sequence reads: CSVGWSGGANEQFF. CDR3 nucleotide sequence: TGCAGCGTTGGGTGGAGCGGGGGGGCCAATGAGCAGTTCTTC.

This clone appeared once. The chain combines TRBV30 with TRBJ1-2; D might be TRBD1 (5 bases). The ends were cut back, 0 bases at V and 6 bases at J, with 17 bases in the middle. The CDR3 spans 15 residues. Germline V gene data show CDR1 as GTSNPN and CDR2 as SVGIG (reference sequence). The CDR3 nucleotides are TGTGCCTGGAGTGTATATGGGGGGATAACCCATGGCTACACCTTC. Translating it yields CAWSVYGGITHGYTF.

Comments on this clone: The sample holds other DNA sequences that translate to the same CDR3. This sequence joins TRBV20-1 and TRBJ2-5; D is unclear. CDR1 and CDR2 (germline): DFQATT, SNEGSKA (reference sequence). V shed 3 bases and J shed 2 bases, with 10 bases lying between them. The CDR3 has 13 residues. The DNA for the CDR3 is TGCAGTGCTAGTATCACGGTTCAAGAGACCCAGTACTTC. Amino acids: CSASITVQETQYF.

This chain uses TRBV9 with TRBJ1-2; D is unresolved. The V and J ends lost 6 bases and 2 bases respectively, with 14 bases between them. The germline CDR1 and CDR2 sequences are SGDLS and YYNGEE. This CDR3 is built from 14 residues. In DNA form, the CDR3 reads TGTGCCAGCACCGTTGGTTCCGCGAACTATGGCTACACCTTC. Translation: CASTVGSANYGYTF.

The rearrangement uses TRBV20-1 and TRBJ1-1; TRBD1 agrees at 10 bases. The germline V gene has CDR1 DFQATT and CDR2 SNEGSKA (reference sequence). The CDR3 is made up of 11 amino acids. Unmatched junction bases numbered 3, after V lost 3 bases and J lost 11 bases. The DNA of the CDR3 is TGCAGTGCTAGTTCGGGACAGGGGGCTTTCTTT. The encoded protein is CSASSGQGAFF.

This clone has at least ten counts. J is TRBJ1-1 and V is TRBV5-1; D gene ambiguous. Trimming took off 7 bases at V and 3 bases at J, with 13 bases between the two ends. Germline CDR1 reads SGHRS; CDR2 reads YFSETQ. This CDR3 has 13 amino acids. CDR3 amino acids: CASQRKSDTEAFF. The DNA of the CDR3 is TGCGCCAGCCAGCGAAAGTCGGACACTGAAGCTTTCTTT.

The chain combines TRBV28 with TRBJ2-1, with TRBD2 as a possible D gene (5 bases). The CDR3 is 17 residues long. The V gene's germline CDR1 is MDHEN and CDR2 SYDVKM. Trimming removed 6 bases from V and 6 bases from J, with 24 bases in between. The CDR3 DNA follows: TGTGCCAGCAGGGGAGTCGCGGCCCATCTACGGGGCAATGAGCAGTTCTTC. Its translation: CASRGVAAHLRGNEQFF.

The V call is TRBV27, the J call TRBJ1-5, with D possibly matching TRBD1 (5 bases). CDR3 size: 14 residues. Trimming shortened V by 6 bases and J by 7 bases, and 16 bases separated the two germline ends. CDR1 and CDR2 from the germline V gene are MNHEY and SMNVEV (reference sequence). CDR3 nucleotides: TGTGCCAGCAGACAGGACGCCAGCGGGCAGCCCCAGCATTTT. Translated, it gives CASRQDASGQPQHF.

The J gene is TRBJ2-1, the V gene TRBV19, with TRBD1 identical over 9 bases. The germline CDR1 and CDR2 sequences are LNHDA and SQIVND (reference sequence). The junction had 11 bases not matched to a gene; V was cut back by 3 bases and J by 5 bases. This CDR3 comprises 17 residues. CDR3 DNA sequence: TGTGCCAGTAGTATGGCCTTTCCGGGACAGGGAAACAATGAGCAGTTCTTC. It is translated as CASSMAFPGQGNNEQFF.

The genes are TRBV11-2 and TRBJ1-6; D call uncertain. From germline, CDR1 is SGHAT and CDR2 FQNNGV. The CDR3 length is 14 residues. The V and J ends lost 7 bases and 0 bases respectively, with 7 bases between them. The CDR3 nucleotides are TGTGCCAGCAACCTCGGCTCCTATAATTCACCCCTCCACTTT. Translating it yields CASNLGSYNSPLHF.

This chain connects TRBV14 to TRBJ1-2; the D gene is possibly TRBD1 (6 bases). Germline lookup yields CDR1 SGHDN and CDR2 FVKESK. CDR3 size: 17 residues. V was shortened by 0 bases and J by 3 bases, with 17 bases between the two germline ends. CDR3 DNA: TGTGCCAGCAGCCAAGATCGGGGTTCAGGGGCACACTATGGCTACACCTTC. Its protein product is CASSQDRGSGAHYGYTF.

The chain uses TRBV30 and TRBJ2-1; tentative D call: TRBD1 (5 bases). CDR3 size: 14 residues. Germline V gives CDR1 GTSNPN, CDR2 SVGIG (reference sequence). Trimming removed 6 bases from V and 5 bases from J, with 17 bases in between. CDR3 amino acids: CACHWAADNNEQFF. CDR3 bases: TGTGCCTGCCACTGGGCGGCGGACAACAATGAGCAGTTCTTC. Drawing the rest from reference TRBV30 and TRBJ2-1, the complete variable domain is SQTIHQWPATLVQPVGSPLSLECTVEGTSNPNLYWYRQAAGRGLQLLFYSVGIGQISSEVPQNLSASRPQDRQFILSSKKLLLSDSGFYLCACHWAADNNEQFFGPGTRLTVL.

CDR3 nucleotide sequence: TGTGCCAGCAGCTTAACTATCGGGAACACTGAAGCTTTCTTT. It translates to CASSLTIGNTEAFF. V is TRBV7-9 and J is TRBJ1-1; D ambiguous. V lost 2 bases, J lost 1 base, and 8 bases lay in between. Germline V CDR1 and CDR2: SEHNR, FQNEAQ (reference sequence). CDR3 length equals 14 residues.

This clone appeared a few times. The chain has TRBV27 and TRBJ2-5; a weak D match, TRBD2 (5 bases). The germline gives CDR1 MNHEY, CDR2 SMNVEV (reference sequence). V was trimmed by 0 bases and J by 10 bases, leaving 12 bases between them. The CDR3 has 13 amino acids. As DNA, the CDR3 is TGTGCCAGCAGTTTATCCCAACATGCGGGCCAGTACTTC. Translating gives CASSLSQHAGQYF.

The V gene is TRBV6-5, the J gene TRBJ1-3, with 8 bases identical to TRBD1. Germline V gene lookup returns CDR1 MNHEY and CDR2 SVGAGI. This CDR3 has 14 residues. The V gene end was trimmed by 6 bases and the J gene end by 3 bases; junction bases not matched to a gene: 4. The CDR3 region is CASSLDRGGNTIYF. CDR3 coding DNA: TGTGCCAGCAGCCTCGACAGGGGTGGAAACACCATATATTTT.